This entry lists 21 T cell receptor beta chains sequenced from one sample in a study of response to subunit inactivated influenza vaccine. TCRdb called the RT-PCR reads again in MiXCR, with one record for every CDR3 protein. Here the sample spans roughly 700,000 distinct CDR3 sequences, around 14% being singletons. The sample here was PBMCs from blood, taken around 14 days before vaccination. The receptors derive from a man aged 45-65 years who received an inactivated influenza vaccine.

The genes are TRBV5-1 and TRBJ2-1, with 10 bases matching TRBD1. This CDR3 is 16 amino acids long. V shed 4 bases and J 4 bases; nucleotides not matched to a gene: 8. The germline V gene encodes CDR1 SGHRS and CDR2 YFSETQ. Here the CDR3 reads CASSPWTGGIYNEQFF. The CDR3 DNA reads TGCGCCAGCAGCCCCTGGACAGGGGGGATATACAATGAGCAGTTCTTC.

The chain couples TRBV21-1 to TRBJ2-5; the D call of TRBD2 is as the table states it, not checked on the DNA. TRBV21-1 is classified as a pseudogene. This CDR3 region has 16 residues. CDR3 sequence: CASSALGPGDQETQYF. The DNA for the CDR3 is TGTGCCAGCAGCGCCCTCGGCCCGGGGGACCAAGAGACCCAGTACTTC.

This clonotype occurred a few times. The rearrangement links TRBV12-3 or TRBV12-4 to TRBJ2-7; either TRBD1 or TRBD2 may fit D (6 bases each). CDR3 length equals 16 residues. V was shortened by 3 bases and J by 4 bases, with 19 bases between the two germline ends. CDR3 sequence: CASSLGGTGNGYEQYF. CDR3 sequence (DNA): TGTGCCAGCAGTTTGGGGGGAACAGGGAATGGGTACGAGCAGTACTTC.

The gene calls are TRBV6-1 and TRBJ2-3; no reliable D call. From germline, CDR1 is MNHNS and CDR2 SASEGT. V was shortened by 5 bases and J by 1 base, with 13 bases between the two germline ends. This CDR3 contains 15 residues. The CDR3 protein is CASSRTVARTDTQYF. CDR3 DNA sequence: TGTGCCAGCAGTCGGACCGTAGCCCGCACAGATACGCAGTATTTT.

The V call is TRBV27, the J call TRBJ1-4; D gene uncertain. The CDR3 extends over 16 amino acids. CDR1 MNHEY and CDR2 SMNVEV come from the germline V gene (reference sequence). V lost 5 bases and J 7 bases, leaving 20 bases between the germline ends. Here the CDR3 DNA reads TGTGCCAGCAGTCCAACCCTCAGTACCCGTAGTGAAAAACTGTTTTTT. It translates to CASSPTLSTRSEKLFF. Supplemented by reference TRBV27 and TRBJ1-4, the full variable domain reads EAQVTQNPRYLITVTGKKLTVTCSQNMNHEYMSWYRQDPGLGLRQIYYSMNVEVTDKGDVPEGYKVSRKEKRNFPLILESPSPNQTSLYFCASSPTLSTRSEKLFFGSGTQLSVL.

This clonotype appeared a few times. The V gene is TRBV4-2, the J gene TRBJ2-2; D is unresolved. The CDR3 covers 12 residues. Trimming shortened V by 0 bases and J by 8 bases, and 4 bases separated the two germline ends. Germline CDR1 is LGHNA and CDR2 is YNFKEQ. CDR3 sequence (DNA): TGTGCCAGCAGCCAAGATTTGGGGGAGCTGTTTTTT. Amino acid sequence: CASSQDLGELFF.

Concerning this clonotype: A much larger clone sits a single nucleotide away, making a read error possible. The rearrangement joins TRBV14 to TRBJ2-5; TRBD2 agrees at 8 bases. In germline, CDR1 is SGHDN, CDR2 FVKESK. J lost 4 bases, V lost 2 bases, and 12 bases had no gene match. The CDR3 is 17 residues long. As DNA, the CDR3 is TGTGCCAGCAGCCAACAATCCGGGAGGGGTCCAGGAGAGACCCAGTACTTC. It yields the protein CASSQQSGRGPGETQYF.

This clonotype came up a few times. The rearrangement joins TRBV20-1 to TRBJ2-3; no definite D call. Germline V gene data show CDR1 as DFQATT and CDR2 as SNEGSKA (reference sequence). CDR3 length equals 13 residues. V lost 3 bases and J 5 bases, leaving 12 bases between the germline ends. CDR3: CSARKVTGDTQYF. The CDR3 DNA sequence: TGCAGTGCTAGGAAAGTTACTGGAGATACGCAGTATTTT.

This clonotype was counted ten times or more. The chain links TRBV5-1 to TRBJ2-7, with 7 bases aligning to TRBD1. Germline values: CDR1 SGHRS, CDR2 YFSETQ. The CDR3 is 16 residues long. Unmatched junction bases numbered 12, after V lost 2 bases and J lost 4 bases. The CDR3 sequence: CASSLLTGERRYEQYF. In DNA, the CDR3 is TGCGCCAGCAGCTTACTAACAGGGGAAAGGAGGTACGAGCAGTACTTC.

This chain joins TRBV10-3 and TRBJ2-6; 9 nucleotides align to TRBD2. This CDR3 is built from 18 residues. V shed 1 base and J 0 bases; nucleotides not matched to a gene: 4. The germline gives CDR1 ENHRY, CDR2 SYGVKD. The DNA for the CDR3 is TGTGCCATCAGTGAGTTGGCTAGCGGGATCTCTGGGGCCAACGTCCTGACTTTC. Residues: CAISELASGISGANVLTF.

The table lists this clonotype with a few counts. V usage is TRBV5-1 and J usage is TRBJ1-1; D gene unclear. The V and J ends lost 9 bases and 0 bases respectively, with 12 bases between them. The CDR3 totals 13 residues. The V gene's germline CDR1 is SGHRS and CDR2 YFSETQ. The CDR3 here is CATRLSLNTEAFF. The CDR3 nucleotides read TGCGCCACCAGGCTCAGCCTGAACACTGAAGCTTTCTTT. Full variable domain (rest looked up from reference TRBV5-1 and TRBJ1-1): KAGVTQTPRYLIKTRGQQVTLSCSPISGHRSVSWYQQTPGQGLQFLFEYFSETQRNKGNFPGRFSGRQFSNSRSEMNVSTLELGDSALYLCATRLSLNTEAFFGQGTRLTVV.

This clonotype was seen a handful of times. The chain carries TRBV6-1 and TRBJ2-3; 15 positions agree with TRBD2. Losses at the gene ends were 6 bases for V and 0 bases for J; bases not matched to a gene: 4. CDR1 is MNHNS, CDR2 SASEGT, per germline. The CDR3 extends over 17 amino acids. The DNA of the CDR3 is TGTGCCAGCAGATCCGGGACTAGCGGGAGGAGCACAGATACGCAGTATTTT. It encodes CASRSGTSGRSTDTQYF.

This clonotype has more than one count but fewer than ten. The chain employs TRBV20-1 and TRBJ2-7; 7 bases agree with TRBD2. Germline lookup yields CDR1 DFQATT and CDR2 SNEGSKA (reference sequence). The length of the CDR3 is 14 residues. V gave up 4 bases and J gave up 4 bases; unmatched junction bases: 10. In DNA form, the CDR3 reads TGCAGTGCTAAGCTTCCCAGCGGGGATTACGAGCAGTACTTC. Translated: CSAKLPSGDYEQYF.

This clonotype was counted between two and nine times. This chain links TRBV11-2 with TRBJ2-3; 9 nucleotides align to TRBD2. CDR1 is SGHAT and CDR2 is FQNNGV in the germline V gene. V dropped 3 bases and J dropped 2; count of bases not matched to a gene: 9. This CDR3 region has 17 residues. The DNA for the CDR3 is TGTGCCAGCAGCTTCAGCAGCGGGGGGTTCTCCACAGATACGCAGTATTTT. Protein: CASSFSSGGFSTDTQYF. The full variable domain, its missing parts supplied by reference TRBV11-2 and TRBJ2-3, is EAGVAQSPRYKIIEKRQSVAFWCNPISGHATLYWYQQILGQGPKLLIQFQNNGVVDDSQLPKDRFSAERLKGVDSTLKIQPAKLEDSAVYLCASSFSSGGFSTDTQYFGPGTRLTVL.

The genes are TRBV3-1 and TRBJ1-1; perhaps TRBD1 as D (5 bases). Germline V lookup: CDR1 LGHDT, CDR2 YNNKEL (reference sequence). The CDR3 loop spans 12 amino acids. Trimming took off 3 bases at V and 8 bases at J, with 10 bases between the two ends. The CDR3 loop reads CASSHGSGEAFF. In DNA, the CDR3 is TGTGCCAGCAGCCATGGGTCAGGGGAAGCTTTCTTT. The whole variable domain, remainder taken from reference TRBV3-1 and TRBJ1-1, is DTAVSQTPKYLVTQMGNDKSIKCEQNLGHDTMYWYKQDSKKFLKIMFSYNNKELIINETVPNRFSPKSPDKAHLNLHINSLELGDSAVYFCASSHGSGEAFFGQGTRLTVV.

The genes are TRBV6-1 and TRBJ2-2; D possibly uses TRBD1 or TRBD2 (5 bases each). V lost 7 bases and J 2 bases, leaving 17 bases between the germline ends. Germline CDR1 reads MNHNS; CDR2 reads SASEGT. The CDR3 has 16 amino acids. The DNA of the CDR3 is TGTGCCAGCATGGGGGATCCACCCATAAACACCGGGGAGCTGTTTTTT. Translated, it gives CASMGDPPINTGELFF.

This clonotype was found a few times. J is TRBJ2-1 and V is TRBV6-1, with 11 nucleotides matching TRBD1. Losses at the gene ends were 6 bases for V and 2 bases for J; bases not matched to a gene: 0. This CDR3 has 14 residues. Per germline, CDR1 MNHNS and CDR2 SASEGT. Here the CDR3 reads CASRDRGPYNEQFF. For the CDR3, the DNA is TGTGCCAGCAGGGACAGGGGGCCCTACAATGAGCAGTTCTTC.

J is TRBJ2-1 and V is TRBV20-1, with 7 bases lining up with TRBD2. From germline, CDR1 is DFQATT and CDR2 SNEGSKA (reference sequence). The CDR3 has 15 residues. The trim removed 0 bases at V and 6 bases at J, leaving 8 bases unmatched. CDR3 bases: TGCAGTGCTAGAGATGGGACGGGAGGATTCAATGAGCAGTTCTTC. Translated, it gives CSARDGTGGFNEQFF.

This clonotype was counted a few times. The chain carries TRBV20-1 and TRBJ2-1; TRBD2 matches 8 bases. With V trimmed by 3 bases and J by 4 bases, 5 bases remained unmatched. CDR3 length: 14 amino acids. Germline V gene sequence: CDR1 DFQATT, CDR2 SNEGSKA (reference sequence). DNA for the CDR3: TGCAGTGCTAGGTATAGCGGGGTTTACAATGAGCAGTTCTTC. This sequence encodes CSARYSGVYNEQFF.

This clonotype was observed a handful of times. The rearrangement joins TRBV20-1 to TRBJ1-2, with D perhaps TRBD1 (5 bases). V lost 3 bases and J 6 bases, leaving 11 bases between the germline ends. The CDR3 runs 12 residues. Germline CDR1 DFQATT, CDR2 SNEGSKA (reference sequence). Written as DNA, the CDR3 is TGCAGTGCTAGTTCGGGGGATGATGGCTACACCTTC. It encodes CSASSGDDGYTF.

This clonotype has only a few counts. V usage is TRBV9 and J usage is TRBJ1-6; D remains unclear. The V gene's germline CDR1 is SGDLS and CDR2 YYNGEE. V was shortened by 2 bases and J by 1 base, with 4 bases between the two germline ends. The CDR3 is 14 amino acids. The CDR3: CASSVQSYNSPLHF. CDR3 DNA sequence: TGTGCCAGCAGCGTGCAGTCCTATAATTCACCCCTCCACTTT.